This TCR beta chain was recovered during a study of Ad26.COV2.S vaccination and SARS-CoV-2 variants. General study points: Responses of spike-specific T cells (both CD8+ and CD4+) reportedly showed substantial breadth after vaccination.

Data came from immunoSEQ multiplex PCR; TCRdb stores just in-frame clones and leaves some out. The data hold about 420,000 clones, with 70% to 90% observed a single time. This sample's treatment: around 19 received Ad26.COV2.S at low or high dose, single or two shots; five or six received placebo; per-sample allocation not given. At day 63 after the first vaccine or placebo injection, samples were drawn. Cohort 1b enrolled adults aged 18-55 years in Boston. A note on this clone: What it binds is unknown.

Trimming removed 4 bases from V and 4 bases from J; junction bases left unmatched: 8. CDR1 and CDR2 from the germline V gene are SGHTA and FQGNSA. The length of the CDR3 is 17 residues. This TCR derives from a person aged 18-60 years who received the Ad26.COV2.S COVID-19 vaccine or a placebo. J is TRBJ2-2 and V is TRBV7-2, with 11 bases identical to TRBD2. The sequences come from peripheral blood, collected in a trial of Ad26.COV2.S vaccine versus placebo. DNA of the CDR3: TGTGCCAGCAGCTCCAGCCGCGGGACTAGCGGCACCGGGGAGCTGTTTTTT. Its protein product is CASSSSRGTSGTGELFF. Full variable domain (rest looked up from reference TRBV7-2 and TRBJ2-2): GAGVSQSPSNKVTEKGKDVELRCDPISGHTALYWYRQSLGQGLEFLIYFQGNSAPDKSGLPSDRFSAERTGGSVSTLTIQRTQQEDSAVYLCASSSSRGTSGTGELFFGEGSRLTVL.